Listed below are T cell receptor beta chains from one sample, sequenced in a study of blood T cell repertoires in COVID-19. Produced via immunoSEQ multiplex PCR; TCRdb's table is partial and in-frame only. Altogether about 130,000 clones are present, about 92% being singletons, with the ten largest covering about 3.5%. The specimen was peripheral blood. The receptors stem from a man aged 50-59 years with active COVID-19. Each CDR3 is given with its conserved first and last residue. The order of the fields is V gene, J gene, CDR3 protein.

v_call: TRBV5-6
j_call: TRBJ2-5
cdr3_aa: CASSLAGSGETQYF

v_call: TRBV2
j_call: TRBJ1-5
cdr3_aa: CASSDRGVGQPQHF

v_call: TRBV19
j_call: TRBJ2-5
cdr3_aa: CASSMGLAGGHQETQYF

v_call: TRBV25-1
j_call: TRBJ1-6
cdr3_aa: CASSATYNSPLHF

v_call: TRBV23-1
j_call: TRBJ2-5
cdr3_aa: CASRPLAGVVETQYF

v_call: TRBV28
j_call: TRBJ1-6
cdr3_aa: CASSLAGGYNSPLHF

v_call: TRBV9
j_call: TRBJ1-1
cdr3_aa: CASSDRVNTEAFF

v_call: TRBV19
j_call: TRBJ1-5
cdr3_aa: CASSPAVGNQPQHF

v_call: TRBV7-9
j_call: TRBJ1-1
cdr3_aa: CASSFGQGSAFF

v_call: TRBV27
j_call: TRBJ2-1
cdr3_aa: CASSSNYRGVYNEQFF

v_call: TRBV19
j_call: TRBJ2-1
cdr3_aa: CASSARLADIDYNEQFF

v_call: TRBV4-1
j_call: TRBJ1-2
cdr3_aa: CASSQSRGPGYGYTF

v_call: TRBV5-1
j_call: TRBJ2-7
cdr3_aa: CASSLALGESYEQYF

v_call: TRBV6-5
j_call: TRBJ1-2
cdr3_aa: CASSYSNRMYGYTF

v_call: TRBV7-9
j_call: TRBJ1-2
cdr3_aa: CASSLAVGQGAVGYTF